The 5 T cell receptor beta chains below come from one sample, sequenced in a study of cytomegalovirus exposure and HLA in healthy donors. Use of 60 Vbeta and 13 Jbeta primers characterized the PCR. The repertoire was sequenced with immunoSEQ multiplex PCR; TCRdb's copy has only in-frame clones and lacks some. The data hold 160,000 or so clones, with 65% to 90% observed a single time. The sequenced sample consisted of PBMCs. These receptors originate from a man aged 50-60 years in good health and CMV-seropositive.

V and J are TRBV27 and TRBJ2-2; no reliable D call. V dropped 1 base and J dropped 4 bases, with 4 bases sitting between them. The CDR3 is made up of 13 amino acids. CDR1 and CDR2 from the germline V gene are MNHEY and SMNVEV (reference sequence). DNA for the CDR3: TGTGCCAGCAGTTTATTCCGCACCGGGGAGCTGTTTTTT. This codes for CASSLFRTGELFF.

This chain joins TRBV19 and TRBJ2-7; D is possibly TRBD1 (8 bases). Trimming stripped 6 bases from V and 5 bases from J, with 14 bases between. The germline V gene encodes CDR1 LNHDA and CDR2 SQIVND (reference sequence). There are 13 residues in the CDR3. The CDR3 coding sequence is TGTGCCAGTAGCGGACAGGGAGGGAACGAGCAGTACTTC. Its translation: CASSGQGGNEQYF.

This rearrangement joins TRBV5-8 to TRBJ2-2; possibly TRBD2 for D (6 bases). Trimming took 5 bases from V and 0 from J, leaving 17 bases between them. This CDR3 spans 17 amino acids. Germline CDR1 reads SGHTS; CDR2 reads YDEGEE. The CDR3 protein is CASSSGTFFPNTGELFF. The CDR3 DNA sequence: TGTGCCAGCAGTTCCGGGACTTTCTTCCCGAACACCGGGGAGCTGTTTTTT.

Turning to this clone: The junction shows a germline mismatch at one end, possibly a read error. This chain joins TRBV5-1 and TRBJ2-7; TRBD1 aligns across 12 bases. The CDR3 length is 11 residues. Germline loops: CDR1 SGHRS, CDR2 YFSETQ. The CDR3 spells CASSWGTGGSF. In DNA, the CDR3 is TGCGCCAGCAGCTGGGGGACAGGGGGCAGTTTC. Full variable domain (missing parts from reference TRBV5-1 and TRBJ2-7): KAGVTQTPRYLIKTRGQQVTLSCSPISGHRSVSWYQQTPGQGLQFLFEYFSETQRNKGNFPGRFSGRQFSNSRSEMNVSTLELGDSALYLCASSWGTGGSFGPGTRLTVT.

On this clone: Other DNA sequences within the sample encode an identical CDR3. The chain links TRBV5-1 to TRBJ1-2; the D gene is possibly TRBD1 (6 bases). In germline, CDR1 is SGHRS, CDR2 YFSETQ. V lost 7 bases, J lost 1 base, and 17 bases lay in between. The length of the CDR3 is 15 residues. The CDR3 DNA follows: TGCGCCAGCGGGCCCGGACAGAGAATTAACTATGGCTACACCTTC. This sequence encodes CASGPGQRINYGYTF.